This TCR beta chain was observed in a study of Graves' ophthalmopathy and Graves' hyperthyroidism. Study overall: Hyperthyroidism qualified as stable when ophthalmopathy did not develop within 18 months of follow-up. The study's findings and limits: The model's prediction of ophthalmopathy progression had around 70% sensitivity and roughly 77% specificity.

This clonotype was found many times. Its antigen is unknown. Hyperthyroidism was new, under 2 months, in patients aged 18 to 65. Diagnosis used clinical symptoms, serum thyroxine, TRAb, thyroid ultrasound and orbital computed tomography. The authors amplified TCR beta CDR3 regions, and they did so from RNA transcripts for repertoire sequencing. An opening RT-PCR round employed HTBI primers and preceded a second-round multiplex PCR. TCRdb reprocessed the multiplex PCR reads with MiXCR, giving one entry per CDR3 protein. The sample consists of some 1.1 million distinct CDR3 sequences, about two fifths of them appearing once. V was shortened by 7 bases and J by 6 bases, with 16 bases between the two germline ends. This CDR3 region has 14 residues. Germline lookup yields CDR1 LNHDA and CDR2 SQIVND (reference sequence).

The chain carries TRBV19 and TRBJ1-5; D is perhaps TRBD1 (6 bases). The sequencing sample was made of peripheral blood or thyroid tissue (not recorded which). This TCR came from an adult man with Graves' hyperthyroidism. The CDR3: CASKYAGERQPQHF. CDR3 DNA: TGTGCCAGTAAGTACGCAGGGGAGCGTCAGCCCCAGCATTTT.